This T cell receptor (beta chain) comes out of a study of T cells after posttransplantation cyclophosphamide. General study findings and limits: Donor-recipient repertoire similarity was low at 1-2 months, rising over year one. Skin or GI-infiltrating T cells shared few TRB sequences with blood.

From germline, CDR1 is SGHAT and CDR2 FQNNGV. The ends lost 5 bases at V and 0 bases at J; junction bases unmatched: 6. The CDR3 totals 16 residues. Note on this clone: The target antigen is unknown.

Data came from immunoSEQ multiplex PCR; TCRdb stores just in-frame clones and leaves some out. The table includes 23,000 or so clones, about 98% detected once. The naive gate required viable CD3+CD4+ or CD3+CD8+ cells with CCR7+CD45RA+CD45RO-CD95-CD27+CD28+ phenotype. The sequence derives from a man aged 40-49 years in good health, CMV-negative, and a related stem cell transplant donor. V usage is TRBV11-2 and J usage is TRBJ1-1; 10 bases fit TRBD1. Source material: naive CD8+ T cells sorted from PBMCs. CDR3 sequence reads: CASSRWTGGLNTEAFF. CDR3 nucleotide sequence: TGTGCCAGCAGCCGTTGGACAGGGGGTCTGAACACTGAAGCTTTCTTT. The entire variable domain, with the rest obtained from reference TRBV11-2 and TRBJ1-1, is as follows: EAGVAQSPRYKIIEKRQSVAFWCNPISGHATLYWYQQILGQGPKLLIQFQNNGVVDDSQLPKDRFSAERLKGVDSTLKIQPAKLEDSAVYLCASSRWTGGLNTEAFFGQGTRLTVV.